This TCR beta chain emerged from a study of T cells in Graves' hyperthyroidism and ophthalmopathy. Trimming took off 1 base at V and 5 bases at J, with 11 bases between the two ends. The CDR3 is made up of 14 amino acids. Germline V gene sequence: CDR1 MNHNS, CDR2 SASEGT. Amplification yielded TCR beta CDR3 regions, with RNA transcripts as the source. An initial round of RT-PCR targeting the TCR CDR3 relied on the HTBI primer set. Each CDR3 protein is one row after TCRdb ran MiXCR on the multiplex PCR reads. The table lists a few hundred thousand distinct CDR3 sequences, around 15% of them singletons, with over 15% in the top ten.

The sample consisted of blood. The sequence was obtained from a woman younger than 30 with Graves' hyperthyroidism. This chain uses TRBV6-1 with TRBJ1-1; D is unresolved. The chain's CDR3 is CASSEGGYKTEAFF. The CDR3 DNA follows: TGTGCCAGCAGTGAAGGGGGTTATAAGACTGAAGCTTTCTTT.